This T cell receptor (beta chain) was found in a study of T cells in Graves' hyperthyroidism and ophthalmopathy. Worth noting for this clonotype: What it binds is unknown.

Study results and caveats: Among clonotypes expanded in thyroid above 0.001, most were also found in blood.

RNA transcripts were the template for amplifying TCR beta CDR3 regions. In the first-round RT-PCR of the TCR CDR3, the HTBI primer set was used. TCRdb independently ran MiXCR on the multiplex PCR reads; one entry per CDR3 protein. In the table there are about 400,000 distinct CDR3 sequences, 14% to 15% of which are singletons. Hyperthyroidism was newly diagnosed in patients aged 18 to 65 (duration under 2 months). Patients with uncontrolled infections, other autoimmune diseases, pregnancy or lactation were excluded. From more than 9.5 ml of fresh peripheral blood, PBMCs were isolated. Germline lookup yields CDR1 SNHLY and CDR2 FYNNEI. The CDR3 contains 14 residues. V was trimmed by 3 bases and J by 2 bases, leaving 8 bases between them.

V usage is TRBV2 and J usage is TRBJ1-3; possible D gene TRBD1, 5 bases. The clonotype comes from a woman aged 25 to 45 with Graves' hyperthyroidism. Material for sequencing was blood. CDR3 sequence (DNA): TGTGCCAGCAGTGAGCAGGGTACTGGAAACACCATATATTTT. Encoded protein: CASSEQGTGNTIYF.